This entry features one T cell receptor beta chain sequence. This record belongs to a study of OX40 agonist ivuxolimab in advanced cancers. Study overall: Every 2 weeks, patients received ivuxolimab intravenously, dosed at 0.01 to 10 mg/kg. Patients undergoing dose escalation presented with hepatocellular carcinoma, melanoma, renal cell or head and neck cancer. Having had anti-PD-1, anti-PD-L1 or anti-CTLA-4 therapy before was allowed, and approximately 40% had some.

Sequenced by immunoSEQ multiplex PCR; TCRdb stores in-frame clones only, minus some. The data contain tens of thousands of clones, roughly 80% of them seen just once; the ten biggest clones take up less than 15%. It was autoimmune disease history or systemic immunosuppression that excluded patients. Germline assignment: CDR1 SNHLY and CDR2 FYNNEI. The CDR3 runs 13 residues. The V end lost 6 bases, the J end lost 0 bases, and 8 bases lay between the germline ends. V usage is TRBV2 and J usage is TRBJ1-1; D uncertain. This clonotype was obtained from an adult with an advanced solid tumor such as melanoma, head and neck, liver or kidney cancer. The sequences come from CD4+ or CD8+ T cells sorted from blood, collected in a trial of the OX40 agonist ivuxolimab. Here the CDR3 reads CASRVSLNTEAFF. In DNA form, the CDR3 reads TGTGCCAGCAGGGTTAGCTTGAACACTGAAGCTTTCTTT. The variable domain in full, with the rest retrieved from reference TRBV2 and TRBJ1-1, is EPEVTQTPSHQVTQMGQEVILRCVPISNHLYFYWYRQILGQKVEFLVSFYNNEISEKSEIFDDQFSVERPDGSNFTLKIRSTKLEDSAMYFCASRVSLNTEAFFGQGTRLTVV.